Each of the 25 T cell receptor beta chains below was sequenced from the same sample in a study of identical twins (dated by TCRdb to 2016 to 2018). Library preparation employed 5' RACE. The data were produced on an Illumina HiSeq 2000. TCRdb itself trimmed the public reads at Q25 with fastp, ran MiXCR and retained productive beta chains. Each CDR3 protein gets just one entry, which takes the most common genes and DNA from the rows behind it. This sample gives approximately 500,000 distinct CDR3 sequences in total; 24% of them show up just once. 2.5% to 3.5% of the sample comes from the top ten. These data also featured in a second study, about T cells expressing NK-cell markers.

Sequencing was carried out using CD4+ T cells sorted from blood. The receptors derive from a woman aged 18-30 years in good health.

V usage is TRBV24-1 and J usage is TRBJ2-3; 7 bases match TRBD2. The trim removed 3 bases at V and 6 bases at J, leaving 11 bases unmatched. CDR1 KGHDR and CDR2 SFDVKD come from the germline V gene. The CDR3 totals 16 residues. Here the CDR3 reads CATSDTRGEGADTQYF. CDR3 sequence (DNA): TGTGCCACCAGTGATACTCGGGGGGAGGGCGCGGATACGCAGTATTTT.

The table lists this clonotype with many counts. The chain employs TRBV7-9 and TRBJ1-4, with D unresolved. Germline V gene lookup returns CDR1 SEHNR and CDR2 FQNEAQ (reference sequence). Trimming took 5 bases from V and 2 from J, leaving 15 bases between them. The CDR3 has 16 residues. CDR3 protein: CASSRGLTNTNEKLFF. The CDR3 DNA sequence: TGTGCCAGCAGCCGAGGGCTGACAAATACTAATGAAAAACTGTTTTTT. Supplemented by reference TRBV7-9 and TRBJ1-4, the full variable domain reads DTGVSQNPRHKITKRGQNVTFRCDPISEHNRLYWYRQTLGQGPEFLTYFQNEAQLEKSRLLSDRFSAERPKGSFSTLEIQRTEQGDSAMYLCASSRGLTNTNEKLFFGSGTQLSVL.

The rearrangement uses TRBV11-2 and TRBJ2-2, with D possibly matching TRBD2 (6 bases). CDR1 is SGHAT and CDR2 is FQNNGV in the germline V gene. This CDR3 contains 13 residues. V gave up 8 bases and J gave up 6 bases, with 13 bases separating them. The CDR3 region is CASQIGGAGELFF. Here the CDR3 DNA reads TGTGCCAGCCAGATCGGGGGAGCCGGGGAGCTGTTTTTT.

This clonotype occurred a few times. The chain combines TRBV2 with TRBJ2-3, with 10 bases identical to TRBD2. Trimming removed 3 bases from V and 0 bases from J; junction bases left unmatched: 6. The germline V gene encodes CDR1 SNHLY and CDR2 FYNNEI. This CDR3 contains 17 residues. The CDR3 is CASSDRLLAGSTDTQYF. DNA of the CDR3: TGTGCCAGCAGTGATCGGTTACTAGCGGGGAGCACAGATACGCAGTATTTT.

The chain uses TRBV11-2 and TRBJ2-7; D remains ambiguous. V was cut by 5 bases and J by 5 bases, with 25 bases left in between. The CDR3 spans 17 residues. Germline V gives CDR1 SGHAT, CDR2 FQNNGV. CDR3 residues: CASSPPPSRSFFNEQYF. The CDR3 coding sequence is TGTGCCAGCAGCCCACCCCCCAGCCGTTCTTTTTTTAACGAGCAGTACTTC. Supplemented by reference TRBV11-2 and TRBJ2-7, the full variable domain reads EAGVAQSPRYKIIEKRQSVAFWCNPISGHATLYWYQQILGQGPKLLIQFQNNGVVDDSQLPKDRFSAERLKGVDSTLKIQPAKLEDSAVYLCASSPPPSRSFFNEQYFGPGTRLTVT.

The V and J genes are TRBV2 and TRBJ2-6; D perhaps matches TRBD1 (7 bases). This CDR3 has 18 residues. V dropped 2 bases and J dropped 2 bases, with 16 bases sitting between them. Germline assignment: CDR1 SNHLY and CDR2 FYNNEI. The CDR3 is CASSEFGRGAPGANVLTF. The CDR3, as DNA: TGTGCCAGCAGTGAATTTGGCAGGGGGGCCCCTGGGGCCAACGTCCTGACTTTC.

In its sample, this clonotype was seen a few times. The chain is built from TRBV20-1 and TRBJ1-1, with D possibly being TRBD1 (5 bases). Germline assignment: CDR1 DFQATT and CDR2 SNEGSKA (reference sequence). Trimming removed 3 bases at V and 3 bases at J, with 11 bases between. The CDR3 totals 13 residues. The CDR3 sequence: CSARGLGDTEAFF. The CDR3 DNA sequence: TGCAGTGCTAGGGGCCTAGGGGACACTGAAGCTTTCTTT.

The CDR3 nucleotides read TGTGCCAGCAGCTTCTCCAGGGGTAATTCGAAGAGGCGGTTCTTC. Its translation is CASSFSRGNSKRRFF. The chain couples TRBV5-6 to TRBJ2-1; the D gene is possibly TRBD1 (6 bases). Between the trimmed V and J ends, which lost 2 bases and 15 bases, there was a span of 24 bases. From germline, CDR1 is SGHDT and CDR2 YYEEEE. The CDR3 runs 15 residues.

There are a few counts of this clonotype. The chain recombines TRBV20-1 with TRBJ2-7; the D is unclear. The V gene lost 6 bases and the J gene lost 2 bases, with 20 bases spanning the gap. Germline V gene data show CDR1 as DFQATT and CDR2 as SNEGSKA (reference sequence). CDR3 length: 15 residues. Written as DNA, the CDR3 is TGCAGTGCCCTTCACCCCTCCCTTTCGGCCTACGAGCAGTACTTC. It codes for CSALHPSLSAYEQYF.

This clonotype was detected ten times or more. This chain joins TRBV12-3 or TRBV12-4 and TRBJ1-1, with D perhaps matching TRBD1 (5 bases). The CDR3 totals 14 residues. The germline V and J ends were trimmed by 1 base and 1 base, with 7 bases remaining between them. The CDR3 sequence is CASSLGGSNTEAFF. CDR3 DNA sequence: TGTGCCAGCAGTTTAGGGGGGTCGAACACTGAAGCTTTCTTT.

The V gene is TRBV6-2 or TRBV6-3, the J gene TRBJ2-1, with unresolved D. The length of the CDR3 is 12 residues. Germline V lookup: CDR1 MNHEY, CDR2 SVGEGT. Trimming pared 3 bases from V and 5 bases from J, leaving 5 bases between. CDR3 residues: CASSYVDNEQFF. CDR3 bases: TGTGCCAGCAGTTATGTAGACAATGAGCAGTTCTTC.

This clonotype was counted only a few times. The chain couples TRBV20-1 to TRBJ2-7; D may correspond to TRBD1 or TRBD2 (5 bases each). This CDR3 contains 15 residues. CDR1 and CDR2 (germline): DFQATT, SNEGSKA (reference sequence). With 0 bases removed from V and 0 bases from J, the gap between germline ends came to 12 bases. CDR3 sequence: CSARDGAGSSYEQYF. In nucleotides, the CDR3 is TGCAGTGCTAGAGATGGGGCAGGGAGCTCCTACGAGCAGTACTTC.

This clonotype was detected a few times. The gene calls are TRBV10-3 and TRBJ1-1; the D is unclear. Germline CDR1 ENHRY, CDR2 SYGVKD. The length of the CDR3 is 12 residues. V was pared by 2 bases and J by 7 bases, with 8 bases between. Written as DNA, the CDR3 is TGTGCCATCAGTGAGAACCGTGATGAAGCTTTCTTT. Protein product: CAISENRDEAFF.

The chain joins TRBV6-1 to TRBJ2-3; maybe TRBD2 (5 bases). Germline V gene sequence: CDR1 MNHNS, CDR2 SASEGT. This CDR3 is 14 amino acids long. V dropped 7 bases and J dropped 4 bases, with 15 bases sitting between them. The CDR3 DNA is TGTGCCAGCATCCTCCGGGGTAATCCAGATACGCAGTATTTT. It specifies CASILRGNPDTQYF.

The V call is TRBV20-1, the J call TRBJ2-7, with 12 bases matching TRBD2. From germline, CDR1 is DFQATT and CDR2 SNEGSKA (reference sequence). Trimming at V came to 5 bases and at J to 4 bases, leaving 6 bases not matched to a gene. This CDR3 has 14 amino acids. The CDR3 spells CSAPPGLAGYEQYF. CDR3 DNA sequence: TGCAGTGCTCCACCGGGACTAGCGGGTTACGAGCAGTACTTC.

This clonotype came up a few times. The chain has TRBV9 and TRBJ2-7; D may match TRBD1 or TRBD2 (6 bases each). The germline V and J ends were trimmed by 0 bases and 6 bases, with 13 bases remaining between them. This CDR3 has 14 residues. Germline V gene lookup returns CDR1 SGDLS and CDR2 YYNGEE. The CDR3 DNA reads as TGTGCCAGCAGCGTAGAAATCGGGGGCGCCGAGCAGTACTTC. It is translated as CASSVEIGGAEQYF.

The chain links TRBV5-1 to TRBJ2-2; D possibly matches TRBD1 or TRBD2 (6 bases each). The CDR3 consists of 15 residues. V dropped 1 base and J dropped 2 bases, with 9 bases sitting between them. CDR1 and CDR2 (germline): SGHRS, YFSETQ. The CDR3 spells CASSLTGANTGELFF. CDR3 DNA sequence: TGCGCCAGCAGCTTGACGGGGGCAAACACCGGGGAGCTGTTTTTT.

This clonotype was counted a few times. The rearrangement joins TRBV20-1 to TRBJ2-5, with 10 bases matching TRBD2. From germline, CDR1 is DFQATT and CDR2 SNEGSKA (reference sequence). V was clipped by 6 bases and J by 5 bases; unmatched bases: 18. The CDR3 extends over 17 amino acids. This CDR3 is CSAEGASGSGVVETQYF. CDR3 DNA: TGCAGTGCCGAGGGGGCTAGCGGGAGTGGTGTCGTGGAGACCCAGTACTTC.

This clonotype showed up many times. The V call is TRBV15, the J call TRBJ2-2; D gene unclear. The V gene lost 0 bases and the J gene lost 3 bases, with 5 bases spanning the gap. The CDR3 is 14 residues long. The V gene's germline CDR1 is LNHNV and CDR2 YYDKDF (reference sequence). CDR3 nucleotides: TGTGCCACCAGCAGAGATCTATACACCGGGGAGCTGTTTTTT. It yields the protein CATSRDLYTGELFF.

This rearrangement joins TRBV12-3 or TRBV12-4 to TRBJ2-7, with 10 nucleotides matching TRBD1. The CDR3 covers 15 residues. Losses at the gene ends were 5 bases for V and 3 bases for J; bases not matched to a gene: 7. DNA for the CDR3: TGTGCCAGCAGTCTCTCGGGGACAGGGGACTACGAGCAGTACTTC. Translating gives CASSLSGTGDYEQYF.

This sequence joins TRBV5-1 and TRBJ1-2; D is unclear. The CDR3 totals 12 residues. V was cut by 0 bases and J by 9 bases, with 9 bases left in between. The germline CDR1 and CDR2 sequences are SGHRS and YFSETQ. The CDR3 spells CASSLALDSYTF. The CDR3 region has the DNA TGCGCCAGCAGCTTGGCGCTCGACAGCTACACCTTC.

J is TRBJ1-1 and V is TRBV29-1; no firm D call. Trimming removed 5 bases from V and 4 bases from J, with 8 bases in between. CDR1 and CDR2 from the germline V gene are SQVTM and ANQGSEA. This CDR3 comprises 11 residues. DNA of the CDR3: TGCAGCGTTCTCGGGGTCACTGAAGCTTTCTTT. It yields the protein CSVLGVTEAFF.

In its sample, this clonotype was seen a few times. The chain couples TRBV10-3 to TRBJ1-5; unclear D gene. Germline V gives CDR1 ENHRY, CDR2 SYGVKD. The CDR3 totals 17 residues. Trimming shortened V by 0 bases and J by 4 bases, and 16 bases separated the two germline ends. Written as DNA, the CDR3 is TGTGCCATCAGTGAGTCATCTGGCTTGTTTGGTAATCAGCCCCAGCATTTT. Translation gives CAISESSGLFGNQPQHF.

The chain combines TRBV5-1 with TRBJ2-6, with TRBD1 as a possible D gene (5 bases). The V end was cut by 4 bases, the J end by 4 bases, with 18 bases between. The CDR3 covers 17 residues. Germline V gene sequence: CDR1 SGHRS, CDR2 YFSETQ. CDR3 sequence reads: CASSRELQGPGANVLTF. As DNA, the CDR3 is TGCGCCAGCAGCAGGGAACTGCAGGGCCCCGGGGCCAACGTCCTGACTTTC.

Comment on this clonotype: Relative to the germline gene, one junction end is altered; a read error may explain this. The chain carries TRBV30 and TRBJ2-1, with 10 positions matching TRBD2. The CDR3 has 13 amino acids. CDR1 and CDR2 (germline): GTSNPN, SVGIG (reference sequence). CDR3 bases: TGTGCCAGGAGCCTAGCGGGAGTAAATGAGCAGTTCTTC. This translates into CARSLAGVNEQFF.